Included here is one T cell receptor beta chain sequence, with context. What it binds is unknown. Each CDR3 protein gets one entry after TCRdb re-called the 5' RACE reads with MiXCR. The sample lists fewer than 650,000 distinct CDR3 sequences, just over 20% occurring once. V lost 0 bases, J lost 0 bases, and 14 bases lay in between. Germline V CDR1 and CDR2: SGHNT, YYREEE (reference sequence). The CDR3 covers 17 residues. This sample is drawn from a study of T cells after yellow fever vaccination. Study conclusions and caveats: A small share of clonotypes appeared in both CD4 and CD8 compartments. A large majority of primary-vaccination clones showed up again after the booster (roughly 96% CD4, 75% to 90% CD8).

The receptor was derived from a man aged 18-30 years who received the YFV17D yellow fever vaccine. The sample here was PBMCs, taken approximately 22 days after the first yellow fever vaccination. The rearrangement uses TRBV5-4 and TRBJ2-3, with D perhaps TRBD1 (5 bases). CDR3: CASSLAVPGFSTDTQYF. The CDR3 bases are TGTGCCAGCAGCTTGGCCGTGCCAGGGTTTAGCACAGATACGCAGTATTTT.